The source of this T cell receptor beta chain is a study of blood T cell repertoires in COVID-19. Study summary: The samples span acute and convalescent COVID-19 from the United States, Italy and Spain. PBMCs, B-cell-depleted T cells, or T cells provided the cDNA or gDNA that made up the material.

As handled by the study authors: How many nucleated cells were present was estimated from reference gene primer amplification. The protocol was immunoSEQ multiplex PCR, while the TCRdb copy is restricted to in-frame clones and leaves out a portion. V and J calls and clone size are copied from that table; D and trimming were computed from the DNA. The top ten hold about 6.7% of the sample, which has 50,000 to 65,000 clones, about four fifths seen once. This clonotype was sampled from a human donor in a cohort sampled during active COVID-19. The sequenced sample consisted of peripheral blood.

CDR3 sequence reads: CASSLAERYNEQFF. CDR3 DNA sequence: TGTGCCAGCAGCTTAGCCGAGCGCTACAATGAGCAGTTCTTC. The gene calls are TRBV7-9 and TRBJ2-1; D not resolved. The V end lost 0 bases, the J end lost 3 bases, and 6 bases lay between the germline ends. This CDR3 has 14 residues. CDR1 is SEHNR, CDR2 FQNEAQ, per germline (reference sequence).